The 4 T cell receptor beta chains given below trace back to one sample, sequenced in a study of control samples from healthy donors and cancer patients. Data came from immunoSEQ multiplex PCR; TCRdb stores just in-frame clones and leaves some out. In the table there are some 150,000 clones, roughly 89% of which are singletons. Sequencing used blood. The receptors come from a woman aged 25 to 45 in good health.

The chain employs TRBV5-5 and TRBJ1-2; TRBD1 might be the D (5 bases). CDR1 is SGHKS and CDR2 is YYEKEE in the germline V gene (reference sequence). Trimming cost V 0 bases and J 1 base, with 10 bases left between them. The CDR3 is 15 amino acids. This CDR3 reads CASSLAQGNNYGYTF. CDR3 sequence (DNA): TGTGCCAGCAGCTTGGCCCAGGGCAATAACTATGGCTACACCTTC. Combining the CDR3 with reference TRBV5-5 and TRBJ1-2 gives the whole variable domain DAGVTQSPTHLIKTRGQQVTLRCSPISGHKSVSWYQQVLGQGPQFIFQYYEKEERGRGNFPDRFSARQFPNYSSELNVNALLLGDSALYLCASSLAQGNNYGYTFGSGTRLTVV.

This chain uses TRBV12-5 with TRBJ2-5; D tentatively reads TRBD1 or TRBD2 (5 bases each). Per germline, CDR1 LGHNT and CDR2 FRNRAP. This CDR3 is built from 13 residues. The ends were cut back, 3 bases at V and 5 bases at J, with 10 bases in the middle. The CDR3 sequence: CASGFLGVETQYF. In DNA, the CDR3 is TGTGCTAGTGGTTTTTTGGGGGTCGAGACCCAGTACTTC. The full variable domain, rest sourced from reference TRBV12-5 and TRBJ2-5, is DARVTQTPRHKVTEMGQEVTMRCQPILGHNTVFWYRQTMMQGLELLAYFRNRAPLDDSGMPKDRFSAEMPDATLATLKIQPSEPRDSAVYFCASGFLGVETQYFGPGTRLLVL.

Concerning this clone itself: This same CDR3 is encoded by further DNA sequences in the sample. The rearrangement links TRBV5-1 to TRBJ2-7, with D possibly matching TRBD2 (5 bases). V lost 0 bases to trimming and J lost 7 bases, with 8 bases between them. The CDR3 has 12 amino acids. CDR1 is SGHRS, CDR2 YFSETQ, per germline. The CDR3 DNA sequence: TGCGCCAGCAGCTTGGGGACGGGAGAGCAGTACTTC. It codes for CASSLGTGEQYF.

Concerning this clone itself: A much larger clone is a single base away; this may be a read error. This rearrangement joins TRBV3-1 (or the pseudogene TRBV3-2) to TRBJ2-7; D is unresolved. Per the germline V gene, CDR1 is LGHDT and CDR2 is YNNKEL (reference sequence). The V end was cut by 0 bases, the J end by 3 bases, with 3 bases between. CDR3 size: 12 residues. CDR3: CASSQENYEQYF. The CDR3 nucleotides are TGTGCCAGCAGCCAAGAGAACTACGAGCAGTACTTC.